This TCR beta chain was recorded in a study of neoadjuvant anti-PD-1 for oral cavity cancer. Across the study: Patients mostly received three to four biweekly nivolumab doses at 3 mg/kg before surgery.

Germline V CDR1 and CDR2: SNHLY, FYNNEI. There are 14 residues in the CDR3. J gave up 3 bases and V 10 bases, and 11 bases lay outside the gene matches. This table comes from immunoSEQ multiplex PCR, and its TCRdb copy is limited to in-frame clones, with some not included. The profile shows roughly 67,000 clones, around 83% of them singletons. Findings and limits, study-wide: Treg/Th17 ratio rose with pretreatment blood and fell with post-treatment tumor TCRbeta clonality.

Analysis of PBMCs was direct, with no culture step. This clone was recorded once. The antigen is not known. The rearrangement joins TRBV2 to TRBJ2-7, with 8 bases identical to TRBD1. The sequencing used PBMCs, collected before nivolumab (anti-PD-1) treatment. This clonotype was obtained from a person aged 40 to 85 with oral cavity squamous cell carcinoma. The CDR3 DNA sequence: TGTGCCACCAATCAGGGGGCGCAGAGCTACGAGCAGTACTTC. Translation gives CATNQGAQSYEQYF.